This T cell receptor (beta chain) comes out of a study of CD8+ T cells in alopecia areata. Following RNA extraction, reverse transcription yielded cDNA that acted as the sequencing template. The protocol was immunoSEQ multiplex PCR, while the TCRdb copy is restricted to in-frame clones and leaves out a portion. The sample records 150,000 or so clones, approximately 65% being singletons. Treatment denoted: oral pan-JAK inhibitor, 5-10 mg twice daily. In germline, CDR1 is LNHDA, CDR2 SQIVND (reference sequence). The CDR3 has 16 residues. Trimming took 2 bases from V and 4 from J; bases not matched to a gene: 7.

Sequenced material: CD4+ T cells sorted from blood, taken at week 4, from a patient treated with tofacitinib. This receptor was identified in a human donor with alopecia areata. The chain joins TRBV19 to TRBJ1-2; the match to TRBD1 covers 10 bases. CDR3 nucleotides: TGTGCCAGTAGTATACCCGGGACAGGGGCTATCTATGGCTACACCTTC. It codes for CASSIPGTGAIYGYTF.